The next 2 T cell receptor beta chains were all read from a single sample in a study of T-cell reconstitution after alpha-beta-depleted transplantation in children. For TCRbeta, the library was prepared with unique molecular identifiers. One entry per CDR3 protein, called by TCRdb with MiXCR from the PCR reads. The top ten hold roughly 28% of the sample, which has around 960,000 distinct CDR3 sequences, 25% to 35% seen once. This material consisted of PBMCs, mostly from graft donor cells, taken 360 days after TCRalphabeta/CD19-depleted stem cell transplant. The receptors were sampled from a boy younger than two who had a stem cell transplant for SCID, so the T cells may come from the graft donor.

The chain carries TRBV5-1 and TRBJ1-6; 7 bases match TRBD1. V dropped 3 bases and J dropped 4; count of bases not matched to a gene: 7. Germline V CDR1 and CDR2: SGHRS, YFSETQ. This CDR3 comprises 16 residues. The CDR3 protein is CASSSGDRRYNSPLHF. Written as DNA, the CDR3 is TGCGCCAGCAGCTCGGGGGACAGACGATATAATTCACCCCTCCACTTT.

The chain recombines TRBV15 with TRBJ1-2; no clear D. The CDR3 loop spans 14 amino acids. Germline V gene lookup returns CDR1 LNHNV and CDR2 YYDKDF (reference sequence). The V end was cut by 0 bases, the J end by 3 bases, with 8 bases between. CDR3 protein: CATSRDHSHYGYTF. CDR3 bases: TGTGCCACCAGCAGAGATCACAGTCACTATGGCTACACCTTC.